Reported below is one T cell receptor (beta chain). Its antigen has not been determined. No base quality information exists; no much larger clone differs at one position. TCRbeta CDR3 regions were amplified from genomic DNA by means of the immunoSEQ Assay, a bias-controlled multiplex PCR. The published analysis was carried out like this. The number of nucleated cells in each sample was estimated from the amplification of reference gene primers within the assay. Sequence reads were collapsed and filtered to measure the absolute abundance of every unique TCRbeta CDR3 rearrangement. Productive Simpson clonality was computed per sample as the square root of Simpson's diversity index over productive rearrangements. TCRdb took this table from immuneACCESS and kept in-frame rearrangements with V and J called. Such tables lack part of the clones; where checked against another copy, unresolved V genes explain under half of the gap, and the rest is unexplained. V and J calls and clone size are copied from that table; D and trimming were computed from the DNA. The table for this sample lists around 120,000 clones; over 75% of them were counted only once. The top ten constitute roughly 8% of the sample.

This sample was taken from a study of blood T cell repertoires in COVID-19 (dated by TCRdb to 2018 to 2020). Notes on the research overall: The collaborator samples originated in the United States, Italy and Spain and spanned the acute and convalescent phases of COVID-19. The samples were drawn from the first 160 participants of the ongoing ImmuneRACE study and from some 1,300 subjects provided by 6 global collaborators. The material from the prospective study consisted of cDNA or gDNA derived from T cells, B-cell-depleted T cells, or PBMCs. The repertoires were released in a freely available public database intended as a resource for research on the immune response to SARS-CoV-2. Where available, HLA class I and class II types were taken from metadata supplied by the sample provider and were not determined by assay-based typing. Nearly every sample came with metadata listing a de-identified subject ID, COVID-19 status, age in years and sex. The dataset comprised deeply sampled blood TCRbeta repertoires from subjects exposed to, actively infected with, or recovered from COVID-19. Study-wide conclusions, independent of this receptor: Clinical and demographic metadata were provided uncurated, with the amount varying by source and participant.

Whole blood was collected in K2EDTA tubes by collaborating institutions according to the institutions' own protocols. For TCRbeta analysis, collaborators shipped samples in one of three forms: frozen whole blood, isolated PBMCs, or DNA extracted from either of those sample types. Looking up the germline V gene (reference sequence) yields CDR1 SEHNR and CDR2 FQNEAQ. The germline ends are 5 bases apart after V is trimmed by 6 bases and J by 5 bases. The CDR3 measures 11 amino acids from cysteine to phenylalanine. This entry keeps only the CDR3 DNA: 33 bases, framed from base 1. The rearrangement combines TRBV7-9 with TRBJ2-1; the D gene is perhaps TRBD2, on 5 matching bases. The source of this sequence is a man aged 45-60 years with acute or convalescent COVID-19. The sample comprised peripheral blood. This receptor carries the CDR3 CASRRDNEQFF. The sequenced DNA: TGTGCCAGCAGGCGGGACAATGAGCAGTTCTTC.